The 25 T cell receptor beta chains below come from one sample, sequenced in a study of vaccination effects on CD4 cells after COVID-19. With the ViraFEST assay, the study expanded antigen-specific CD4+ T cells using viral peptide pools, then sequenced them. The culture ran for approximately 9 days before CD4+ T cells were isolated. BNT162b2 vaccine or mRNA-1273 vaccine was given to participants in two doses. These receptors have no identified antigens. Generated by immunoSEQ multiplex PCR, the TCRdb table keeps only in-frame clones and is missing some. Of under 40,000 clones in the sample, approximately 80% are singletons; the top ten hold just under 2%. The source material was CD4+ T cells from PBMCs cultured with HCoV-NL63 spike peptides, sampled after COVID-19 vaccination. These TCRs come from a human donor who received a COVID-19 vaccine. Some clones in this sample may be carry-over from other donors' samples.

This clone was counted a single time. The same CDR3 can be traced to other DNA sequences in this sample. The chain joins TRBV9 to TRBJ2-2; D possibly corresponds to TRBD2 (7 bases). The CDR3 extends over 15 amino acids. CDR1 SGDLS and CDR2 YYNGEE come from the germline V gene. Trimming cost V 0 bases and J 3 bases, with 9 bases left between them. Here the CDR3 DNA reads TGTGCCAGCAGCGTAGTCGGGGGGCACACCGGGGAGCTGTTTTTT. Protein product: CASSVVGGHTGELFF.

CDR3 bases: TGTGCCAGCTCACCGGGCAGACAAGAGACCCAGTACTTC. Protein sequence: CASSPGRQETQYF. The chain is built from TRBV18 and TRBJ2-5; D unclear. CDR3 length: 13 amino acids. The V gene lost 3 bases and the J gene lost 2 bases, with 7 bases spanning the gap. Germline V gene sequence: CDR1 KGHSH, CDR2 LQKENI.

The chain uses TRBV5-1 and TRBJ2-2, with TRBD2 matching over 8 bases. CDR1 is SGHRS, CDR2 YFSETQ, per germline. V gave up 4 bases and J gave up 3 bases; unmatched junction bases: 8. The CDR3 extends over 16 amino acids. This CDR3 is CASSPSGGLDTGELFF. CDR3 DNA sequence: TGCGCCAGCAGCCCGAGCGGGGGATTGGACACCGGGGAGCTGTTTTTT.

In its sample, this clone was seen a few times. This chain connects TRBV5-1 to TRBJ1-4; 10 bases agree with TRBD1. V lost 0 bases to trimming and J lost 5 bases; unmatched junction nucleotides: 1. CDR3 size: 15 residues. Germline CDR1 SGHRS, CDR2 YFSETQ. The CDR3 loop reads CASSLGTGGNEKLFF. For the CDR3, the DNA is TGCGCCAGCAGCTTGGGGACAGGGGGGAATGAAAAACTGTTTTTT.

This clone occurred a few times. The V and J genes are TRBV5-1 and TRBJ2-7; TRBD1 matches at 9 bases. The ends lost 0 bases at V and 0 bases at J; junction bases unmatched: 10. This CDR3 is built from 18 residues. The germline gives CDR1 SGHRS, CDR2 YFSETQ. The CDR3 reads CASSLVARGQGNSYEQYV. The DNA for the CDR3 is TGCGCCAGCAGCTTGGTCGCTCGTGGACAGGGGAACTCCTACGAGCAGTACGTC.

The CDR3 loop reads CASTKPNTGELFF. The CDR3 nucleotides are TGTGCCAGCACGAAACCGAACACCGGGGAGCTGTTTTTT. V usage is TRBV5-4 and J usage is TRBJ2-2; D uncertain. The CDR3 is 13 amino acids. Deletions cut 6 bases from V and 0 bases from J, with 6 bases between. CDR1 SGHNT and CDR2 YYREEE come from the germline V gene (reference sequence).

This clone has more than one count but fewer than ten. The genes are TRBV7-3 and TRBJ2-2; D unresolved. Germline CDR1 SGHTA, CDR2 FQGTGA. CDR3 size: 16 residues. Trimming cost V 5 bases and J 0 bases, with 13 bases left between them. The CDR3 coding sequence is TGTGCCAGCAGCGAACGACCGCCAGCGAACACCGGGGAGCTGTTTTTT. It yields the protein CASSERPPANTGELFF.

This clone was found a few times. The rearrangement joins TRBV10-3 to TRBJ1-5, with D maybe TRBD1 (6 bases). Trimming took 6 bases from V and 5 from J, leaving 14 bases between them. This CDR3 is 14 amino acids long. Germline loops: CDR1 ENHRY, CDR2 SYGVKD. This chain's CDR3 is CAISQDSPDQPQHF. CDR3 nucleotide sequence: TGTGCCATCAGCCAGGACAGTCCGGATCAGCCCCAGCATTTT.

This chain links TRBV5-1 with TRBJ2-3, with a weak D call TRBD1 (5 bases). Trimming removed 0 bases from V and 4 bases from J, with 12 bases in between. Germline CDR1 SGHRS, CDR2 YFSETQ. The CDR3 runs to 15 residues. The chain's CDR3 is CASSLARVIADTQYF. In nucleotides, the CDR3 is TGCGCCAGCAGCTTGGCCAGGGTGATAGCAGATACGCAGTATTTT.

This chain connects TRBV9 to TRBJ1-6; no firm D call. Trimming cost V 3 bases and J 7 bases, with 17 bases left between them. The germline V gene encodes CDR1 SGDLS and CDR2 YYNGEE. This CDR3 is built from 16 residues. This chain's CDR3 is CASSARASPGNSPLHF. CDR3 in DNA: TGTGCCAGCAGCGCCCGGGCTTCCCCTGGGAATTCACCCCTCCACTTT.

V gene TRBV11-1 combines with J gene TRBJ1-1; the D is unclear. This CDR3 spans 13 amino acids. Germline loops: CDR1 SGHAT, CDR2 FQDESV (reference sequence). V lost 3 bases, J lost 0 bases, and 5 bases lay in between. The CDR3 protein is CASSLDMNTEAFF. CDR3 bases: TGTGCCAGCAGCTTGGATATGAACACTGAAGCTTTCTTT.

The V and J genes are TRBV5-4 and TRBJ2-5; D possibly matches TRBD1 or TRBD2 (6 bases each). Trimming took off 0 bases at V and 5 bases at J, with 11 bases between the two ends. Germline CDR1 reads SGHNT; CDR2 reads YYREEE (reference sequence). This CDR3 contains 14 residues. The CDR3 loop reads CASSLAGAGETQYF. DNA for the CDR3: TGTGCCAGCAGCTTGGCGGGGGCGGGTGAGACCCAGTACTTC.

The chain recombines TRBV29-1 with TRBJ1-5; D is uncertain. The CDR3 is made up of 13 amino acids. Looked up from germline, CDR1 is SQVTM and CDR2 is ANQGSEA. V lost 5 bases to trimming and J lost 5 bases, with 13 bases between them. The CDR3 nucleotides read TGCAGCGTTCGTAGCAACACCGATCAGCCCCAGCATTTT. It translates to CSVRSNTDQPQHF.

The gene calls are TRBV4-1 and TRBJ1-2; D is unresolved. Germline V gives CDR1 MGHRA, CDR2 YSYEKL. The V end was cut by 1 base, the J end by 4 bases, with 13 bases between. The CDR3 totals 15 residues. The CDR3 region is CASSQVGRSRYGYTF. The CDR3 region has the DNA TGCGCCAGCAGCCAAGTAGGTCGCAGTCGCTATGGCTACACCTTC.

CDR3 nucleotide sequence: TGTGCCAGCAGCTTAATGGGGGTAGGCACCGGGGAGCTGTTTTTT. Amino acids: CASSLMGVGTGELFF. V and J are TRBV7-2 and TRBJ2-2, with D possibly called TRBD1 or TRBD2 (5 bases each). Germline CDR1 reads SGHTA; CDR2 reads FQGNSA. The V end was cut by 2 bases, the J end by 4 bases, with 11 bases between. This CDR3 has 15 amino acids.

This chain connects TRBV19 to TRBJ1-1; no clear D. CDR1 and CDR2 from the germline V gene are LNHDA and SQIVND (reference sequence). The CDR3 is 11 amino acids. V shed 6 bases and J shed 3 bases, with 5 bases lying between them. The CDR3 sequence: CASRGYTEAFF. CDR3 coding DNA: TGTGCCAGTAGAGGGTACACTGAAGCTTTCTTT.

Written as DNA, the CDR3 is TGTGCCAGCTCTGGAGCGGACTCTGGAAACACCATATATTTT. As protein: CASSGADSGNTIYF. This chain joins TRBV18 and TRBJ1-3, with D unclear. CDR3 length: 14 residues. Germline CDR1 is KGHSH and CDR2 is LQKENI. Trimming pared 6 bases from V and 0 bases from J, leaving 9 bases between.

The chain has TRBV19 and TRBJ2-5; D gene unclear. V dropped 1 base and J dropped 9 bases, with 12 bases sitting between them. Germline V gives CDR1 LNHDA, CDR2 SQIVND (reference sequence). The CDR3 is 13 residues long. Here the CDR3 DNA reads TGTGCCAGTAGTATAGGTGGCCTCGAGGCCCAGTACTTC. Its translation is CASSIGGLEAQYF. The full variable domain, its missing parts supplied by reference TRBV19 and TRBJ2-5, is DGGITQSPKYLFRKEGQNVTLSCEQNLNHDAMYWYRQDPGQGLRLIYYSQIVNDFQKGDIAEGYSVSREKKESFPLTVTSAQKNPTAFYLCASSIGGLEAQYFGPGTRLLVL.

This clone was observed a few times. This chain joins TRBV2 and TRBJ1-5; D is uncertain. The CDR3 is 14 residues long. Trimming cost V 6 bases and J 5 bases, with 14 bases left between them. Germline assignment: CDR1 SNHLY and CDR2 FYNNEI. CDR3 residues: CASSVLGTDQPQHF. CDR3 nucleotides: TGTGCCAGCAGCGTTCTGGGTACTGATCAGCCCCAGCATTTT.

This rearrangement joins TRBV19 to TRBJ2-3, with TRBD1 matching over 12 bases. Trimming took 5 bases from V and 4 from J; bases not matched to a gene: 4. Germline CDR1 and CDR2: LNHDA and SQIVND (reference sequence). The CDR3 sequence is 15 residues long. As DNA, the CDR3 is TGTGCCAGTAGTCAAGGGACAGGGGGCGCAGATACGCAGTATTTT. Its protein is CASSQGTGGADTQYF.

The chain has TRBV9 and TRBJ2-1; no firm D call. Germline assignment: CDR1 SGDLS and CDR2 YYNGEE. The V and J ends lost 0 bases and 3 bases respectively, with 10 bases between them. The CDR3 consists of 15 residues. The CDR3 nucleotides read TGTGCCAGCAGCGTAGGTAGGACCTACTACAATGAGCAGTTCTTC. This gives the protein CASSVGRTYYNEQFF.

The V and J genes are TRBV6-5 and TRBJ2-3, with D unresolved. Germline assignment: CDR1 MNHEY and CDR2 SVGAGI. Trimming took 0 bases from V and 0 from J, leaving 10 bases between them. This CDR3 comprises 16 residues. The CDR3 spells CASSYSIGQSTDTQYF. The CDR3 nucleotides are TGTGCCAGCAGTTACTCGATTGGTCAGAGCACAGATACGCAGTATTTT.

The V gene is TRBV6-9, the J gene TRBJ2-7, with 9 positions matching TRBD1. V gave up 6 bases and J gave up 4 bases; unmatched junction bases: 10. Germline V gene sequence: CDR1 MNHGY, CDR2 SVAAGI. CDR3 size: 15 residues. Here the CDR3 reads CASSLGTGKRYEQYV. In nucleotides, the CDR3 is TGTGCCAGCAGCCTTGGGACAGGGAAAAGGTACGAGCAGTACGTC.

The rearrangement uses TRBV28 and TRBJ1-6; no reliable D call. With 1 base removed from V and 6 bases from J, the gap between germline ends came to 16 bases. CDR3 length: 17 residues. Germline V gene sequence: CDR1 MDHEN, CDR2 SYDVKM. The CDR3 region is CASSLFAGRKLNSPLHF. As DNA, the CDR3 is TGTGCCAGCAGTTTATTCGCAGGACGAAAACTTAATTCACCCCTCCACTTT.

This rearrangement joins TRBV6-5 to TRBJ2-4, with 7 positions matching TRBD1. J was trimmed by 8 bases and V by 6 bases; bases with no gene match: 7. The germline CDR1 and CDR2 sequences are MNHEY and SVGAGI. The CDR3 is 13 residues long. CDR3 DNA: TGTGCCAGCAGGGACAGGTATGGGGACATTCAGTACTTC. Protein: CASRDRYGDIQYF.